This TCR beta chain was sequenced during a study of glioma-infiltrating T cells. Using RNA template, CDR3s of TCR alpha and beta were amplified with iRepertoire arm-PCR. For one-step reverse transcription and amplification, 100-400 ng of tissue mRNA or PBMC total RNA was used. One entry per CDR3 protein, called by TCRdb with MiXCR from the multiplex PCR reads. The data contain 300,000 to 450,000 distinct CDR3 sequences, around 38% of them singletons. The study, taken as a whole, reports: Very few CDR3 sequences were shared between tissue and blood. A blood CDR3 motif signature was depleted in highly divergent patients.

Regarding this clonotype: The antigen is undetermined.

CDR1 is SGHTA, CDR2 FQGNSA, per germline. V dropped 6 bases and J dropped 5 bases, with 11 bases sitting between them. This CDR3 region has 13 residues. This sequence originates from a human donor with low-grade glioma or glioblastoma, undergoing nonglioma brain surgery, or in good health (not recorded which). The genes are TRBV7-2 and TRBJ2-1; D remains ambiguous. The material sequenced was glioma tissue, nonneoplastic brain tissue, or PBMCs (not recorded which). CDR3 DNA sequence: TGTGCCAGCAGTCCAACCCCCGACAATGAGCAGTTCTTC. Translating gives CASSPTPDNEQFF.